These T cell receptor beta chains were read from a single sample in a study of vaccination effects on CD4 cells after COVID-19. Assay: immunoSEQ multiplex PCR; the TCRdb copy retains only in-frame clones and omits some. Among tens of thousands of clones listed, less than 85% were seen once. No antigen is known for these receptors. This specimen was CD4+ T cells from PBMCs cultured without peptide, taken after COVID-19 vaccination. These receptors were taken from a human donor who had a prior SARS-CoV-2 infection. Each CDR3 is given with its conserved first and last residue. Each record gives: CDR3 length, D gene, V gene, CDR3 protein. The D gene is left open where the match is weak.

>15|NA|TRBV2
CASSPVAGVPQGYTF
>13|NA|TRBV29-1
CSVGLGFLSGYTF
>13|NA|TRBV7-7
CASSQQAGTEAFF
>13|TRBD1|TRBV6-5
CASSRQGDNEQFF
>14|NA|TRBV6-5
CASSYSPPLYGYTF
>14|NA|TRBV2
CASGLSFSYNEQFF
>14|TRBD1|TRBV18
CASSPRQGVTEAFF
>15|TRBD2|TRBV28
CASSLTRTSGIEQFF
>14|TRBD1|TRBV7-2
CASSVDRVTYEQYF
>14|TRBD1|TRBV9
CASSPGQGAYEQFF
>14|NA|TRBV18
CASSPQGPSTEAFF
>14|NA|TRBV25-1
CASSDQTRGYGYTF
>14|TRBD1|TRBV7-2
CASSLVQGAYEQYF
>16|NA|TRBV5-1
CASSLVSGRNTGELFF
>14|NA|TRBV7-9
CASSLIHRVDEQYF
>16|NA|TRBV30
CAWTDPGPIWNQPQHF
>17|TRBD1|TRBV10-3
CAISEPGQGTPGEGYTF
>15|NA|TRBV11-3
CASSFKRTPRETQYF
>13|NA|TRBV12-3/TRBV12-4
CASRASSGTEAFF
>15|NA|TRBV5-1
CASSRLQPNTGELFF
>16|NA|TRBV7-2
CASSLGHSSSYNEQFF
>16|NA|TRBV30
CATSLARTASLEKLFF
>14|TRBD2|TRBV6-5
CASSLADGTDTQYF
>14|NA|TRBV7-2
CASSLESGNTEAFF
>13|NA|TRBV7-2
CASSLFSSGEQYF
>17|NA|TRBV4-2
CASSQDPEGGPVNTQYF